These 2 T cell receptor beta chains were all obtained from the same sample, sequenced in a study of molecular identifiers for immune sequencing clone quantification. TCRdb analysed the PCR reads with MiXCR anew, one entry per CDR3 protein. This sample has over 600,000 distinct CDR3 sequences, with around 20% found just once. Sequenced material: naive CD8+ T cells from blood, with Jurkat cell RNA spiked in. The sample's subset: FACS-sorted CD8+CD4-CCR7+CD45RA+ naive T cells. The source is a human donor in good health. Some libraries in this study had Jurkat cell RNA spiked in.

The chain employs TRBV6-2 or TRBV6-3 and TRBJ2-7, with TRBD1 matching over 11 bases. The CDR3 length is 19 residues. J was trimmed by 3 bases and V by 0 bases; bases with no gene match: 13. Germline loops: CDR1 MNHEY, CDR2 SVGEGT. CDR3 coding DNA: TGTGCCAGCAGTTACTCGATTACCACCTGGGACAGGGGGGACTACGAGCAGTACTTC. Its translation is CASSYSITTWDRGDYEQYF.

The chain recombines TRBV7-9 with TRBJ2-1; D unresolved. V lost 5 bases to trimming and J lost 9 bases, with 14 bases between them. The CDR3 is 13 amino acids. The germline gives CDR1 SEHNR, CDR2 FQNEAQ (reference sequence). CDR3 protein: CASSAPPLTEQFF. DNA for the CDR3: TGTGCCAGCAGCGCCCCGCCTCTTACTGAGCAGTTCTTC. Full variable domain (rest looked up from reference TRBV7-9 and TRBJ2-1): DTGVSQNPRHKITKRGQNVTFRCDPISEHNRLYWYRQTLGQGPEFLTYFQNEAQLEKSRLLSDRFSAERPKGSFSTLEIQRTEQGDSAMYLCASSAPPLTEQFFGPGTRLTVL.